The source of this TCR beta chain is a study of cytomegalovirus exposure and HLA in healthy donors. Study findings and constraints: Compared with the roughly 730-donor mean, an Asian-associated ancestry cluster reportedly had fewer N-insertions, according to a later analysis.

With regard to this clone: The antigen remains undetermined.

Researchers ran the PCR with 60 Vbeta and 13 Jbeta primers. Data came from immunoSEQ multiplex PCR; TCRdb stores just in-frame clones and leaves some out. This table has about 190,000 clones, about 80% appearing once. Germline CDR1 reads LNHDA; CDR2 reads SQIVND (reference sequence). The CDR3 has 15 amino acids. The V segment lost 3 bases and the J segment 6 bases; nucleotides outside the gene matches: 10. The J gene is TRBJ1-2, the V gene TRBV19; TRBD1 matches at 7 bases. Sequencing was done on a sample of PBMCs. The receptor was isolated from a woman under 30 in good health and CMV-seropositive. CDR3 sequence (DNA): TGTGCCAGTAGTATCACAGGGGTCGGGGGCGATGGCTACACCTTC. Protein: CASSITGVGGDGYTF.